This TCR beta chain was retrieved from a study of blood T cell repertoires in COVID-19. Study information: Samples representing acute and convalescent COVID-19 were sourced from the United States, Italy and Spain.

Assay used: immunoSEQ multiplex PCR; TCRdb lists only in-frame clones, some missing. The sample carries about 130,000 clones, over 85% recorded once. The germline CDR1 and CDR2 sequences are ENHRY and SYGVKD. The CDR3 totals 14 residues. V was pared by 11 bases and J by 0 bases, with 14 bases between. The rearrangement links TRBV10-3 to TRBJ2-1; unclear D gene. The TCR sequence derives from a man between 60 and 75 years old with COVID-19, enrolled during active disease. The source material was peripheral blood. The CDR3 sequence: CASLRGSSYNEQFF. The CDR3 bases are TGTGCCTCCCTTAGAGGAAGCTCCTACAATGAGCAGTTCTTC.